This T cell receptor beta chain was recovered during a study of cytomegalovirus exposure and HLA in healthy donors. General study findings and limits: A later look showed TCR association rates differing by HLA locus, highest for DRB1 and lowest for HLA-C.

V trimming: 3 bases; J trimming: 6 bases; junction bases outside the gene matches: 10. CDR1 and CDR2 (germline): MDHEN, SYDVKM. This CDR3 contains 15 residues. As concerns this clone: No antigen is known for it.

The PCR ran on 60 Vbeta and 13 Jbeta primers. Measured with immunoSEQ multiplex PCR; TCRdb has only the in-frame clones, and not every one. The sample holds a few hundred thousand clones, roughly 80% seen once. The origin of this receptor is a man younger than 40 in good health and CMV-seronegative. The chain joins TRBV28 to TRBJ2-7; 8 nucleotides match TRBD1. What was sequenced was PBMCs. CDR3 sequence reads: CASSLSDRVFGEQYF. The DNA of the CDR3 is TGTGCCAGCAGTTTGTCGGACAGGGTTTTTGGCGAGCAGTACTTC. Looking up the rest from reference TRBV28 and TRBJ2-7 gives the full variable domain: DVKVTQSSRYLVKRTGEKVFLECVQDMDHENMFWYRQDPGLGLRLIYFSYDVKMKEKGDIPEGYSVSREKKERFSLILESASTNQTSMYLCASSLSDRVFGEQYFGPGTRLTVT.